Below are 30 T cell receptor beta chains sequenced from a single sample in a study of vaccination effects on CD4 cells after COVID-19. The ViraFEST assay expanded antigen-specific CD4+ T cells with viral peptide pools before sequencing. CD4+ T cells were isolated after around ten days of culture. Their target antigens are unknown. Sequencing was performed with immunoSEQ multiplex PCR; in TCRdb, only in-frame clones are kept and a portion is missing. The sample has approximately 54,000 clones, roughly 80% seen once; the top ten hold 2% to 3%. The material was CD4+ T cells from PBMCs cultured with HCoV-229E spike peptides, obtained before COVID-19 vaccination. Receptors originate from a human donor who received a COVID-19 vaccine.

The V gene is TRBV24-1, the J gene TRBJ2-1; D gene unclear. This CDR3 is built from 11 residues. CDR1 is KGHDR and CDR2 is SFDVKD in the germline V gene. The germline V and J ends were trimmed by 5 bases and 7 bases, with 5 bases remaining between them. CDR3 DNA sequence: TGTGCCACCAGTGTTCAGAATGAGCAGTTCTTC. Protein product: CATSVQNEQFF.

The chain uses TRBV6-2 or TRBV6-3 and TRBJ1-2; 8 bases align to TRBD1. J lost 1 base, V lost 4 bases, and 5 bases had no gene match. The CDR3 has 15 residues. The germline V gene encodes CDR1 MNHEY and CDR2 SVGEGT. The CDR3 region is CASSSTGGNNYGYTF. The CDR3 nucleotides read TGTGCCAGCAGTTCAACAGGGGGGAATAACTATGGCTACACCTTC.

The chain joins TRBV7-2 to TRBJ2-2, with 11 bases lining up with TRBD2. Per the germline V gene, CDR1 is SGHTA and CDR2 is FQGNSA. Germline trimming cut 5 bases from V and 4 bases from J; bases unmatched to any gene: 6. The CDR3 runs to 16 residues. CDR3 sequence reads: CASSLLAGGFTGELFF. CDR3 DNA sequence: TGTGCCAGCAGCCTCCTAGCGGGGGGCTTCACCGGGGAGCTGTTTTTT.

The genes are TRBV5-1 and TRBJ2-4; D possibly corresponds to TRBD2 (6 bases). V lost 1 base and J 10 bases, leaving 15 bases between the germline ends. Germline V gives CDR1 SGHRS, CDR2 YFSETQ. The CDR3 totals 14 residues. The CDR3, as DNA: TGCGCCAGCAGCTTGAATCCGGGGGTAAGGATTCAGTACTTC. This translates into CASSLNPGVRIQYF.

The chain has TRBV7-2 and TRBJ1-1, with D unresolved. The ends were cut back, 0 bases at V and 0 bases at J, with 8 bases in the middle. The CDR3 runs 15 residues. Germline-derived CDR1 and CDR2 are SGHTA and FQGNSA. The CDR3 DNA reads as TGTGCCAGCAGCTTAGCGGGCCGGATGAACACTGAAGCTTTCTTT. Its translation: CASSLAGRMNTEAFF.

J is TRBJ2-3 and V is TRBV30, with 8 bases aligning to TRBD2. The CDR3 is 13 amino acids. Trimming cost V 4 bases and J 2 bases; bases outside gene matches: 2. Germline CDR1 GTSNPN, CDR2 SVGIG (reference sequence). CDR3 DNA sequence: TGTGCCTGGACGACTAGCGCCACAGATACGCAGTATTTT. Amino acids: CAWTTSATDTQYF.

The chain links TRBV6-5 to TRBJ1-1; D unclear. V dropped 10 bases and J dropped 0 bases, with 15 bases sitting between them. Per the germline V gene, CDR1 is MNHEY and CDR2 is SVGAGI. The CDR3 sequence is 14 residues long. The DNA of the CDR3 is TGTGCCACCTCAGGTCCTAGGATGAACACTGAAGCTTTCTTT. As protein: CATSGPRMNTEAFF.

CDR3 sequence (DNA): TGTGCCAGTAGTATGGGCTACCCCGGGCCCCAGCATTTT. This gives the protein CASSMGYPGPQHF. The chain combines TRBV19 with TRBJ1-5; D ambiguous. Per germline, CDR1 LNHDA and CDR2 SQIVND (reference sequence). The CDR3 has 13 amino acids. V was trimmed by 3 bases and J by 9 bases, leaving 12 bases between them.

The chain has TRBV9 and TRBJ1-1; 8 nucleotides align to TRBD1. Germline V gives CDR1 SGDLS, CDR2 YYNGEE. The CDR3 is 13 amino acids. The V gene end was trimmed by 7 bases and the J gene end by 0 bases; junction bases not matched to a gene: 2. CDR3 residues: CASGQGLNTEAFF. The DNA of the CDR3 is TGTGCCAGCGGACAGGGTCTGAACACTGAAGCTTTCTTT.

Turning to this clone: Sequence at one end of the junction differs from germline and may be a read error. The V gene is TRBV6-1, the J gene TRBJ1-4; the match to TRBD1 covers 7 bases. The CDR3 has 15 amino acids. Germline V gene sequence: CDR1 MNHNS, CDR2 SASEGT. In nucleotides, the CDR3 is TGTGCCAGCACTGAATTCCCGGGACAGCGTGAAAAACTGTTTTTT. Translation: CASTEFPGQREKLFF.

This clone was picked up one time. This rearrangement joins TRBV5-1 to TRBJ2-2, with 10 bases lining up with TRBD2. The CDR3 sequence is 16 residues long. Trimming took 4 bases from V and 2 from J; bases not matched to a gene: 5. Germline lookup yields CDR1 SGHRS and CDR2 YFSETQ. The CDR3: CASSTLAGVNTGELFF. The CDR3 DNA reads TGCGCCAGCAGCACCCTAGCGGGGGTAAACACCGGGGAGCTGTTTTTT.

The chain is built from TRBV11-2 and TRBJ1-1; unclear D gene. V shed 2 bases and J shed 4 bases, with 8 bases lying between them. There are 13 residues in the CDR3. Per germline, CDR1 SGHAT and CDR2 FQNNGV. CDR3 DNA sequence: TGTGCCAGCAGCTTACGGGAGGGCACTGAAGCTTTCTTT. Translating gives CASSLREGTEAFF.

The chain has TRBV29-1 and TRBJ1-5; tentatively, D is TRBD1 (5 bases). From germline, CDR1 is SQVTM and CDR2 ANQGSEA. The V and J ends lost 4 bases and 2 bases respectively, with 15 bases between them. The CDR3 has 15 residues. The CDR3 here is CSVAPSGPGNQPQHF. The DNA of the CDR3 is TGCAGCGTTGCCCCCTCGGGGCCCGGCAATCAGCCCCAGCATTTT.

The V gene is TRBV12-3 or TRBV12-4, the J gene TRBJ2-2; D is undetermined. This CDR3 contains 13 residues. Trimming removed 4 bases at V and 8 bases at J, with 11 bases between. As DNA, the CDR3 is TGTGCCAGCAGTTCCTTCGAATCAGGGGAGCTGTTTTTT. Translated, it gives CASSSFESGELFF.

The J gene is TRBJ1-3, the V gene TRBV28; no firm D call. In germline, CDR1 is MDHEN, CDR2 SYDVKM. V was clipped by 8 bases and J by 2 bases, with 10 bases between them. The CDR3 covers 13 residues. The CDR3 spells CASGRAAGNTIYF. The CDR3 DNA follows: TGTGCCAGCGGTCGAGCGGCTGGAAACACCATATATTTT.

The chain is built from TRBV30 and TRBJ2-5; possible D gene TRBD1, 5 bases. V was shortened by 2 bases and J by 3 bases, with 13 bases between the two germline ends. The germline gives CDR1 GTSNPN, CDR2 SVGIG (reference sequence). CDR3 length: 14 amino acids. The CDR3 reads CAWSSGRGKETQYF. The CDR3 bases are TGTGCCTGGAGTAGTGGAAGGGGCAAAGAGACCCAGTACTTC.

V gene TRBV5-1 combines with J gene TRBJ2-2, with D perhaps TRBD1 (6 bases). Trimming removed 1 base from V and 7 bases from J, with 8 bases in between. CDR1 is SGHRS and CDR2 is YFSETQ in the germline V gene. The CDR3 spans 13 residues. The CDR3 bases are TGCGCCAGCAGCTTGCACAGGGACGGGGAGCTGTTTTTT. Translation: CASSLHRDGELFF.

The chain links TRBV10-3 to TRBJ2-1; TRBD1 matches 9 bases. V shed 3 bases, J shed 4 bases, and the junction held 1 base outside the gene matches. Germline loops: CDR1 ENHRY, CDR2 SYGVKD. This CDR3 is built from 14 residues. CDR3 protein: CAISDGQGYNEQFF. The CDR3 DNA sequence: TGTGCCATCAGTGACGGACAGGGGTACAATGAGCAGTTCTTC.

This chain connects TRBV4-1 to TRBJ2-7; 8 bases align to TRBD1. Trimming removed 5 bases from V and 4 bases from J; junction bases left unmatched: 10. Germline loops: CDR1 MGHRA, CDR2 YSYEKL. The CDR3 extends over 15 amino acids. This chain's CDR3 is CASSTRTGLGYEQYV. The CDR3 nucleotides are TGCGCCAGCAGCACTCGGACAGGGCTTGGGTACGAGCAGTACGTC.

The CDR3 DNA sequence: TGTGCCAGCAGCGCCGACAGGGGGCCTCTGGAAAACACCATATATTTT. It encodes CASSADRGPLENTIYF. This chain links TRBV7-9 with TRBJ1-3; TRBD1 matches at 10 bases. This CDR3 comprises 16 residues. Germline CDR1 reads SEHNR; CDR2 reads FQNEAQ (reference sequence). V shed 5 bases, J shed 6 bases, and the junction held 10 bases outside the gene matches. The full variable domain, in which reference TRBV7-9 and TRBJ1-3 provide the parts outside the CDR3, is DTGVSQNPRHKITKRGQNVTFRCDPISEHNRLYWYRQTLGQGPEFLTYFQNEAQLEKSRLLSDRFSAERPKGSFSTLEIQRTEQGDSAMYLCASSADRGPLENTIYFGEGSWLTVV.

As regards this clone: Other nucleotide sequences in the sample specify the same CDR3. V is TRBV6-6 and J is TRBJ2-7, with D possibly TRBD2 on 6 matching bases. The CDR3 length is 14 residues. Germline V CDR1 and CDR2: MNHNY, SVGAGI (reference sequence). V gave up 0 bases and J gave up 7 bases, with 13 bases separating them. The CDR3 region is CASSYSSGPYEQYV. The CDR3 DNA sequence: TGTGCCAGCAGTTACTCTAGCGGCCCTTATGAGCAGTACGTC.

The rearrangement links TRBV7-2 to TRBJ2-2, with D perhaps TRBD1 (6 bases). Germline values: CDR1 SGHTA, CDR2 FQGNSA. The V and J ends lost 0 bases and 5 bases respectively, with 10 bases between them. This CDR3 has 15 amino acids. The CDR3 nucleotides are TGTGCCAGCAGCTTAGCACAGGGAGTAACCGGGGAGCTGTTTTTT. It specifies CASSLAQGVTGELFF.

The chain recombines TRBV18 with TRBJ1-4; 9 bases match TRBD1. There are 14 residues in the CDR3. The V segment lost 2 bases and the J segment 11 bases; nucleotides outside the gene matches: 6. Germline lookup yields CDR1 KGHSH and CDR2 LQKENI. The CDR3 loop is CASSPDGTGRKLFF. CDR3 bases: TGTGCCAGCTCACCAGATGGGACAGGGAGGAAACTGTTTTTT.

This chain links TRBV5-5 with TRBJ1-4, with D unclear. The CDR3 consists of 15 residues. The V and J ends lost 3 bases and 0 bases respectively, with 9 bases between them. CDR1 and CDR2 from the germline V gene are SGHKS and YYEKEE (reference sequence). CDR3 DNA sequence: TGTGCCAGCAGCTCAGACCGAGCAACTAATGAAAAACTGTTTTTT. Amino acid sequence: CASSSDRATNEKLFF.

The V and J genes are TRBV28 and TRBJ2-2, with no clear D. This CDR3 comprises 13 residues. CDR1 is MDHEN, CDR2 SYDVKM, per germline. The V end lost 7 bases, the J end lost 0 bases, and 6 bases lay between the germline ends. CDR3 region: CASTTPNTGELFF. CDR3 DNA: TGTGCCAGCACAACCCCGAACACCGGGGAGCTGTTTTTT.

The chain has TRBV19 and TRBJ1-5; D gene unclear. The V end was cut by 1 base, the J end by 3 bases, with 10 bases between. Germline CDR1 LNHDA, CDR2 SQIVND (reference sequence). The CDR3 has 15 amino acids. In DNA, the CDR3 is TGTGCCAGTAGTATAGGTGGAGGGATCAATCAGCCCCAGCATTTT. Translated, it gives CASSIGGGINQPQHF.

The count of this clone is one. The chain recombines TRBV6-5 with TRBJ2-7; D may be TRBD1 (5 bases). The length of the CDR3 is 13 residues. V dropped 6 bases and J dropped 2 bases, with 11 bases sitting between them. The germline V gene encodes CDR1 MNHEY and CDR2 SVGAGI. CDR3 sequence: CASRPGLTYEQYV. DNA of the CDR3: TGTGCCAGCAGACCAGGGCTCACCTACGAGCAGTACGTC.

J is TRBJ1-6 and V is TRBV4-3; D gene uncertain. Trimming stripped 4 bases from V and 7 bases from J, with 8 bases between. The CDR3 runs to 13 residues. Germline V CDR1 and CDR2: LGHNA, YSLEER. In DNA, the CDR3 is TGCGCCAGCAGCCGAAACGGGAATTCACCCCTCCACTTT. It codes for CASSRNGNSPLHF.

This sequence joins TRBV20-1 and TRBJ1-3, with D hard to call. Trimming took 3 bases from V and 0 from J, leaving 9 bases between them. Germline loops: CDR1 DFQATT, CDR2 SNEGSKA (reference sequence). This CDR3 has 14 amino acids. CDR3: CSASPGYSGNTIYF. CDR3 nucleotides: TGCAGTGCTAGTCCGGGATACTCTGGAAACACCATATATTTT.

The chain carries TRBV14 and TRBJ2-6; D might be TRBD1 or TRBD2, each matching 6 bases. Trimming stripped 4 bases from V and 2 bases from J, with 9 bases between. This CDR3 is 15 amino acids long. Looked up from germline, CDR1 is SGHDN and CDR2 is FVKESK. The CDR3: CASSRGATGANVLTF. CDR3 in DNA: TGTGCCAGCAGCCGGGGGGCGACTGGGGCCAACGTCCTGACTTTC.